This passage covers 21 T cell receptor beta chains from one sample sequenced in a study of blood T cell repertoires in COVID-19. Assay used: immunoSEQ multiplex PCR; TCRdb lists only in-frame clones, some missing. Among about 140,000 clones listed, roughly 87% were seen once. What was sequenced was peripheral blood. Receptors were obtained from a man aged 65 to 85 with acute or convalescent COVID-19.

V is TRBV7-2 and J is TRBJ2-5, with a possible D match to TRBD2 (7 bases). The CDR3 is 13 amino acids. The ends were cut back, 5 bases at V and 7 bases at J, with 14 bases in the middle. Germline CDR1 and CDR2: SGHTA and FQGNSA. CDR3 bases: TGTGCCAGCAGCGCCGGGGGGCCCGGGACCCAGTACTTC. Encoded protein: CASSAGGPGTQYF.

The sample holds one count of this clone. The V gene is TRBV19, the J gene TRBJ2-6; perhaps TRBD2 as D (6 bases). V was trimmed by 7 bases and J by 1 base, leaving 11 bases between them. Germline lookup yields CDR1 LNHDA and CDR2 SQIVND (reference sequence). CDR3 length equals 15 residues. The CDR3 nucleotides read TGTGCCAGTATAAGGGGAGGTTCTGGGGCCAACGTCCTGACTTTC. Encoded protein: CASIRGGSGANVLTF.

V gene TRBV28 combines with J gene TRBJ2-3, with TRBD1 as a possible D gene (6 bases). Trimming removed 5 bases at V and 4 bases at J, with 13 bases between. The CDR3 loop spans 14 amino acids. In germline, CDR1 is MDHEN, CDR2 SYDVKM. The CDR3 bases are TGTGCCAGCAGTCGCCCAGGGGCCCCAGATACGCAGTATTTT. Residues: CASSRPGAPDTQYF.

The chain combines TRBV12-3 or TRBV12-4 with TRBJ2-7; 7 bases are shared with TRBD2. The CDR3 consists of 13 residues. The trim removed 3 bases at V and 2 bases at J, leaving 1 base unmatched. The CDR3 DNA follows: TGTGCCAGCAGTTTCCGGGGGGCCTACGAGCAGTACTTC. Its protein product is CASSFRGAYEQYF.

This sequence joins TRBV24-1 and TRBJ2-5; possibly TRBD1 for D (5 bases). Trimming removed 3 bases at V and 4 bases at J, with 17 bases between. The length of the CDR3 is 16 residues. Germline-derived CDR1 and CDR2 are KGHDR and SFDVKD. The CDR3: CATSDAGPVGAETQYF. CDR3 DNA sequence: TGTGCCACCAGTGATGCCGGGCCCGTTGGGGCAGAGACCCAGTACTTC.

The chain is built from TRBV9 and TRBJ2-2; no clear D. Germline CDR1 reads SGDLS; CDR2 reads YYNGEE. V was trimmed by 3 bases and J by 1 base, leaving 13 bases between them. This CDR3 is 16 amino acids long. The CDR3 loop is CASSAPLPGNTGELFF. CDR3 nucleotides: TGTGCCAGCAGCGCCCCTTTACCCGGGAACACCGGGGAGCTGTTTTTT.

The chain combines TRBV5-1 with TRBJ2-1; the match to TRBD2 covers 7 bases. Germline loops: CDR1 SGHRS, CDR2 YFSETQ. This CDR3 is built from 16 residues. V shed 0 bases and J 4 bases; nucleotides not matched to a gene: 7. CDR3 nucleotide sequence: TGCGCCAGCAGCTTGGACGTGTCTAGCGGTTACAATGAGCAGTTCTTC. Translating it yields CASSLDVSSGYNEQFF.

The V call is TRBV11-1, the J call TRBJ2-2; the D gene is possibly TRBD2 (6 bases). The germline V and J ends were trimmed by 1 base and 5 bases, with 11 bases remaining between them. CDR1 and CDR2 (germline): SGHAT, FQDESV (reference sequence). The CDR3 length is 15 residues. CDR3 DNA: TGTGCCAGCAGCTTAGTATTGGCGGGAACCGGGGAGCTGTTTTTT. Encoded protein: CASSLVLAGTGELFF.

The chain links TRBV7-8 to TRBJ2-7, with D perhaps matching TRBD1 or TRBD2 (5 bases each). The length of the CDR3 is 16 residues. Germline loops: CDR1 SGHVS, CDR2 FQNEAQ. Deletions cut 5 bases from V and 4 bases from J, with 21 bases between. Written as DNA, the CDR3 is TGTGCCAGCAGCCGACTAACCCCAGGGTCCGGGTACGAGCAGTACTTC. Protein sequence: CASSRLTPGSGYEQYF.

This chain uses TRBV9 with TRBJ2-1; a weak D match, TRBD2 (5 bases). Germline V gene lookup returns CDR1 SGDLS and CDR2 YYNGEE. CDR3 length: 15 residues. Trimming shortened V by 0 bases and J by 4 bases, and 11 bases separated the two germline ends. The CDR3: CASSVGPSSYNEQFF. The CDR3 nucleotides are TGTGCCAGCAGCGTAGGCCCTAGCAGTTACAATGAGCAGTTCTTC.

This chain links TRBV13 with TRBJ2-5; no clear D gene. Trimming stripped 2 bases from V and 4 bases from J, with 8 bases between. The length of the CDR3 is 13 residues. Germline CDR1 is PRHDT and CDR2 is FYEKMQ (reference sequence). CDR3 sequence: CASSLLGIETQYF. CDR3 bases: TGTGCCAGCAGCTTACTAGGTATAGAGACCCAGTACTTC.

The V gene is TRBV6-5, the J gene TRBJ2-7; 7 nucleotides agree with TRBD2. Germline V gene lookup returns CDR1 MNHEY and CDR2 SVGAGI. This CDR3 has 15 residues. V gave up 0 bases and J gave up 3 bases; unmatched junction bases: 5. The CDR3 region is CASSYSREAVYEQYF. DNA for the CDR3: TGTGCCAGCAGTTACTCCCGGGAGGCAGTCTACGAGCAGTACTTC.

The chain has TRBV4-1 and TRBJ1-4; a possible D gene is TRBD1 (6 bases). CDR3 size: 13 residues. Trimming removed 7 bases at V and 3 bases at J, with 9 bases between. Germline CDR1 and CDR2: MGHRA and YSYEKL. The CDR3 DNA sequence: TGCGCCAGCACCAGGGGACCTAATGAAAAACTGTTTTTT. It codes for CASTRGPNEKLFF.

This chain connects TRBV11-3 to TRBJ2-1; 9 bases agree with TRBD1. The trim removed 4 bases at V and 6 bases at J, leaving 4 bases unmatched. Germline V gene data show CDR1 as SGHNT and CDR2 as YENEEA. This CDR3 contains 14 residues. For the CDR3, the DNA is TGTGCCAGCAGCTCACGACAGGGGGGCAATGAGCAGTTCTTC. This gives the protein CASSSRQGGNEQFF.

J is TRBJ1-2 and V is TRBV7-9; 10 positions agree with TRBD1. The germline gives CDR1 SEHNR, CDR2 FQNEAQ (reference sequence). J lost 3 bases, V lost 7 bases, and 8 bases had no gene match. This CDR3 spans 15 amino acids. CDR3 bases: TGTGCCAGCAACCGATTCGGGACAGGGGACTATGGCTACACCTTC. Amino acids: CASNRFGTGDYGYTF.

This chain uses TRBV5-1 with TRBJ2-3; TRBD1 is a possible D gene (5 bases). V gave up 4 bases and J gave up 6 bases, with 18 bases separating them. The CDR3 is 15 residues long. From germline, CDR1 is SGHRS and CDR2 YFSETQ. The DNA for the CDR3 is TGCGCCAGCAGCCCCCAGGGTATCGCGTTGGATACGCAGTATTTT. Its protein is CASSPQGIALDTQYF.

This chain links TRBV20-1 with TRBJ1-2; D call uncertain. Germline V lookup: CDR1 DFQATT, CDR2 SNEGSKA (reference sequence). The CDR3 loop spans 11 amino acids. The ends were cut back, 2 bases at V and 3 bases at J, with 4 bases in the middle. The CDR3 DNA is TGCAGTGCTAGATCCTACTATGGCTACACCTTC. This codes for CSARSYYGYTF.

The chain is built from TRBV27 and TRBJ2-1, with a possible D match to TRBD2 (5 bases). The CDR3 runs to 16 residues. V lost 5 bases and J lost 5, with 19 bases in between. Germline CDR1 MNHEY, CDR2 SMNVEV (reference sequence). The DNA of the CDR3 is TGTGCCAGCAGTCTCCTTCCGGAGAGGGCCAACAATGAGCAGTTCTTC. It is translated as CASSLLPERANNEQFF.

This sequence joins TRBV5-5 and TRBJ1-1; D is uncertain. Germline CDR1 is SGHKS and CDR2 is YYEKEE (reference sequence). CDR3 length: 14 residues. Trimming took 1 base from V and 1 from J, leaving 8 bases between them. The CDR3: CASSLIQRNTEAFF. CDR3 sequence (DNA): TGTGCCAGCAGCTTGATTCAGCGGAACACTGAAGCTTTCTTT.

As regards this clone: At one boundary the junction diverges from the germline segment, which might be a read error. The chain is built from TRBV5-8 and TRBJ1-1; a weak D match, TRBD1 (5 bases). The CDR3 runs 16 residues. The germline V gene has CDR1 SGHTS and CDR2 YDEGEE. CDR3 sequence: CASSSGAGDGSTKAFF. The CDR3 coding sequence is TGTGCCAGCAGCTCAGGCGCGGGGGATGGGTCCACTAAAGCTTTCTTT.

This sequence joins TRBV6-5 and TRBJ1-3; 7 nucleotides line up with TRBD1. V lost 4 bases to trimming and J lost 0 bases; unmatched junction nucleotides: 3. Germline CDR1 and CDR2: MNHEY and SVGAGI. The CDR3 sequence is 15 residues long. This CDR3 is CASSLTGRSGNTIYF. The CDR3 coding sequence is TGTGCCAGCAGTTTGACAGGGCGCTCTGGAAACACCATATATTTT.